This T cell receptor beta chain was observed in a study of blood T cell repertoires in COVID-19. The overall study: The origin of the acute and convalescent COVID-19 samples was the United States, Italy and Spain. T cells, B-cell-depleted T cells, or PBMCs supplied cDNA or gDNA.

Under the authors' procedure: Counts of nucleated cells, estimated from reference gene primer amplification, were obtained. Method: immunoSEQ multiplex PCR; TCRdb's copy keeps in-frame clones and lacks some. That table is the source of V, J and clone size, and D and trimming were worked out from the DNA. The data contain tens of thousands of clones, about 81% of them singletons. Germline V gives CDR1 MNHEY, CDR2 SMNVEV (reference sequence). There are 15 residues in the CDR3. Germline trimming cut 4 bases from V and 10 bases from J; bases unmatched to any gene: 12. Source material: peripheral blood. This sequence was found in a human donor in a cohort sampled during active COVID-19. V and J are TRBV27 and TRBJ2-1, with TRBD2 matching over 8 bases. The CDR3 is CASSSLTGGATEQFF. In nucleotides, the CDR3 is TGTGCCAGCAGTTCATTAACCGGGGGGGCCACGGAGCAGTTCTTC.